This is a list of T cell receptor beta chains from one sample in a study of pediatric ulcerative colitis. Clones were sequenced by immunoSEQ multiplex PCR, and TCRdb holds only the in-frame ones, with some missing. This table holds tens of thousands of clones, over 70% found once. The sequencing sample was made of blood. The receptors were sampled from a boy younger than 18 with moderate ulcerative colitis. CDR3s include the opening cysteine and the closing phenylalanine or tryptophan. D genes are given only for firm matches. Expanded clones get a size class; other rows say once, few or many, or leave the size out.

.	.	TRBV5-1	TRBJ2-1	CASSGGLTNEQFF	TGCGCCAGCAGCGGGGGACTTACAAATGAGCAGTTCTTC
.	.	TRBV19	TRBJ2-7	CASSEVAGASYEQYF	TGTGCCAGTAGTGAGGTGGCAGGGGCCTCCTACGAGCAGTACTTC
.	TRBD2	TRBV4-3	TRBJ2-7	CASSQETSGSIHEQYF	TGCGCCAGCAGCCAAGAAACTAGCGGGAGTATCCACGAGCAGTACTTC
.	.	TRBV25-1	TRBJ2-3	CASSRLGGSTDTQYF	TGTGCCAGCAGTAGGCTCGGCGGAAGCACAGATACGCAGTATTTT
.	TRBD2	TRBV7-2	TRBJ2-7	CASSWGLAGAQTYEQYF	TGTGCCAGCAGCTGGGGACTAGCGGGGGCCCAAACCTACGAGCAGTACTTC
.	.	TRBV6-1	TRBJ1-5	CASSETFPGASNQPQHF	TGTGCCAGCAGTGAAACTTTTCCGGGGGCCAGCAATCAGCCCCAGCATTTT
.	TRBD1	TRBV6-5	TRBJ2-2	CASRYDRGQTGELFF	TGTGCCAGCAGATACGACAGGGGGCAGACCGGGGAGCTGTTTTTT
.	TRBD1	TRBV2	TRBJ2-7	CAKQDRVKSYEQYF	TGTGCCAAGCAGGACAGGGTAAAATCCTACGAGCAGTACTTC
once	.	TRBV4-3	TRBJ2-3	CASSPRGAGGTDTQYF	TGCGCCAGCAGCCCAAGGGGGGCGGGGGGCACAGATACGCAGTATTTT
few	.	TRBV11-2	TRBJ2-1	CASSLVGNEQFF	TGTGCCAGCAGTTTAGTTGGTAATGAGCAGTTCTTC
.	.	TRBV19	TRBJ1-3	CASSMGRISGNTIYF	TGTGCCAGTAGTATGGGACGGATCTCTGGAAACACCATATATTTT
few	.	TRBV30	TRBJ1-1	CAWQQPTEAFF	TGTGCCTGGCAGCAGCCCACTGAAGCTTTCTTT
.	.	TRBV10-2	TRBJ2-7	CASSDSGAVSYEQYF	TGCGCCAGCAGTGACTCAGGGGCGGTATCCTACGAGCAGTACTTC
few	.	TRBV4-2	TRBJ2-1	CASSQALINEQFF	TGTGCCAGCAGCCAAGCACTGATCAATGAGCAGTTCTTC
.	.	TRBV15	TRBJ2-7	CATSRVLADTYEQYF	TGTGCCACCAGCAGAGTGCTAGCCGATACCTACGAGCAGTACTTC
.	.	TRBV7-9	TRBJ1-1	CASSLISARMNTEAFF	TGTGCCAGCAGCTTAATATCGGCCCGAATGAACACTGAAGCTTTCTTT
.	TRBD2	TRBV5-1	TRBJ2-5	CASSWAPSGGQETQYF	TGCGCCAGCAGCTGGGCCCCTAGCGGGGGGCAGGAGACCCAGTACTTC
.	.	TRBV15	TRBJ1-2	CATRGAGGKIGGYTF	TGTGCCACCAGGGGAGCCGGGGGCAAAATAGGTGGCTACACCTTC
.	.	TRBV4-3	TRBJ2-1	CASSQDEAGRYNEQFF	TGCGCCAGCAGCCAAGATGAGGCAGGCCGCTACAATGAGCAGTTCTTC
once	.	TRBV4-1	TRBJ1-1	CASSLGGNTEAFF	TGCGCCAGCAGCCTGGGGGGGAACACTGAAGCTTTCTTT
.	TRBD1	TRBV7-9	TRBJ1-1	CASSLIGQGGGEAFF	TGTGCCAGCAGCTTAATCGGACAGGGTGGGGGTGAAGCTTTCTTT
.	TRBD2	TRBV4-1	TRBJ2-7	CASSQESTSEGVYEQYF	TGCGCCAGCAGCCAAGAATCGACTAGCGAAGGGGTGTACGAGCAGTACTTC
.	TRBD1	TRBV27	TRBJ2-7	CASSSDRGFEQYF	TGTGCCAGCAGTTCGGACAGGGGGTTTGAGCAGTACTTC